This T cell receptor beta chain was captured by sequencing in a study of T cells in tuberculosis. Background on the study: Sequenced TCRs come from CD1B-GMM tetramer-binding T cells. Broader study findings: T cells binding CD1B-GMM tetramer weakly possibly escaped the sort.

Trimming pared 0 bases from V and 0 bases from J, leaving 7 bases between. The CDR3 loop spans 15 amino acids. Germline V gene lookup returns CDR1 SGHRS and CDR2 YFSETQ. Chain pairing is unknown; alpha and beta were sequenced separately. Method: immunoSEQ multiplex PCR; TCRdb's copy keeps in-frame clones and lacks some. The sample has approximately 88,000 clones, roughly 88% seen once. Points on this clone: Other DNA sequences in the same sample also yield this CDR3.

Thawed, overnight-rested PBMC were stained with GMM-loaded CD1B tetramer, viability dye and anti-CD3, then sorted. CD1B tetramers were loaded with Rhodococcus equi-derived C32 glucose monomycolate. This receptor was identified in an adult woman with latent tuberculosis. Sequencing input: CD1b-GMM tetramer-negative cells sorted from PBMCs. The V call is TRBV5-1, the J call TRBJ2-1; unclear D gene. In DNA form, the CDR3 reads TGCGCCAGCAGCTTGGCCCTGAGCTCCTACAATGAGCAGTTCTTC. Translated, it gives CASSLALSSYNEQFF. Looking up the rest from reference TRBV5-1 and TRBJ2-1 gives the full variable domain: KAGVTQTPRYLIKTRGQQVTLSCSPISGHRSVSWYQQTPGQGLQFLFEYFSETQRNKGNFPGRFSGRQFSNSRSEMNVSTLELGDSALYLCASSLALSSYNEQFFGPGTRLTVL.